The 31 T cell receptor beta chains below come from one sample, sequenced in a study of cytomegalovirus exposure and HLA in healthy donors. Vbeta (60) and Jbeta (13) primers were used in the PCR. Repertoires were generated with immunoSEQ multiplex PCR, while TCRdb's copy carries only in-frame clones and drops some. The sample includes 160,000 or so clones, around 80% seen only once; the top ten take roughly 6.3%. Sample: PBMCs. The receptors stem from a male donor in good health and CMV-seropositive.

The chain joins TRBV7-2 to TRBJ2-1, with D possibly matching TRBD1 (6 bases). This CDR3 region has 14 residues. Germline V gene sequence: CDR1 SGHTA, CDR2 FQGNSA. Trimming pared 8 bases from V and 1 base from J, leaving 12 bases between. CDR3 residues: CASQKRGSYNEQFF. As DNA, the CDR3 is TGTGCCAGCCAAAAAAGGGGGTCCTACAATGAGCAGTTCTTC.

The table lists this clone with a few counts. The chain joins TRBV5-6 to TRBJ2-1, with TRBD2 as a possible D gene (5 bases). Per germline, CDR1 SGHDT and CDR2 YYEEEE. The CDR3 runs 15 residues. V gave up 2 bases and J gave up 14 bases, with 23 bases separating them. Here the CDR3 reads CASSFWERLSREEFF. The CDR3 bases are TGTGCCAGCAGCTTCTGGGAGAGGTTGTCGAGAGAGGAGTTCTTC. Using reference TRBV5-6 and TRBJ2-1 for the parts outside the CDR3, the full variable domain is DAGVTQSPTHLIKTRGQQVTLRCSPKSGHDTVSWYQQALGQGPQFIFQYYEEEERQRGNFPDRFSGHQFPNYSSELNVNALLLGDSALYLCASSFWERLSREEFFGPGTRLTVL.

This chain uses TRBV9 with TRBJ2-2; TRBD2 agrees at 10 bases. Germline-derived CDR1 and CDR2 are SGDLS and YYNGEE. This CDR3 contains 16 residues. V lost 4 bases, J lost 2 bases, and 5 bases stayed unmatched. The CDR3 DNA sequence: TGTGCCAGCAGCCCCCCTAGCGGGAGAAACACCGGGGAGCTGTTTTTT. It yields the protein CASSPPSGRNTGELFF.

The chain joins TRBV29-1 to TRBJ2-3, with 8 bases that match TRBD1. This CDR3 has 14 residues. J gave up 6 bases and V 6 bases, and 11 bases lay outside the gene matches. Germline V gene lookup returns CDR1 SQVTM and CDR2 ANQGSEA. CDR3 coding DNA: TGCAGCGTAGACGGACAGGGCTTAAGGGATACGCAGTATTTT. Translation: CSVDGQGLRDTQYF.

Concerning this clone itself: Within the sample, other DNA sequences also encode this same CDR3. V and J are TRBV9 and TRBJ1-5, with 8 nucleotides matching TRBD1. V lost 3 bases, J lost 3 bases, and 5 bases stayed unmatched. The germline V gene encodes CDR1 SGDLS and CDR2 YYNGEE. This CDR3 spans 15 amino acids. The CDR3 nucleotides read TGTGCCAGCAGCGAGACAGGGGATCCCAATCAGCCCCAGCATTTT. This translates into CASSETGDPNQPQHF.

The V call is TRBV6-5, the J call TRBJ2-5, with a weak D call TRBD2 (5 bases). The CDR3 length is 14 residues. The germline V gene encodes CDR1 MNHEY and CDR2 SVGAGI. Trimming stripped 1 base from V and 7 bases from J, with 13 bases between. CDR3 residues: CASSYYEGRGTQYF. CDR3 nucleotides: TGTGCCAGCAGTTACTATGAAGGGAGAGGGACCCAGTACTTC.

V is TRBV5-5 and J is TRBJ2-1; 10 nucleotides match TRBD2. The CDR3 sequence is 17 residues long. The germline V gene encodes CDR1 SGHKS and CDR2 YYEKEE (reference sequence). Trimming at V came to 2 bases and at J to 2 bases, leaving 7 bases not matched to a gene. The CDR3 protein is CASSLLGLAVTYNEQFF. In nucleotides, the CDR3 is TGTGCCAGCAGCTTACTCGGACTAGCGGTAACCTACAATGAGCAGTTCTTC.

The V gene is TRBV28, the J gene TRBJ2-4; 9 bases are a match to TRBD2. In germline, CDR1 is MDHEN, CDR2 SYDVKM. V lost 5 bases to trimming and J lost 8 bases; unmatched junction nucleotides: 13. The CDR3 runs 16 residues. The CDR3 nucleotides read TGTGCCAGCAGTCCGATCCAACCGGGACTAGCAGACATTCAGTACTTC. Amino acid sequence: CASSPIQPGLADIQYF.

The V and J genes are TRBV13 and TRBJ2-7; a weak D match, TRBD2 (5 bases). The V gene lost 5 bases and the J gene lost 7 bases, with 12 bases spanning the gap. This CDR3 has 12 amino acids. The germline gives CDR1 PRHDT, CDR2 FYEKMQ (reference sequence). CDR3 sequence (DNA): TGTGCCAGCAGCAACGGGGTGGAGGAGCAGTACTTC. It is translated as CASSNGVEEQYF.

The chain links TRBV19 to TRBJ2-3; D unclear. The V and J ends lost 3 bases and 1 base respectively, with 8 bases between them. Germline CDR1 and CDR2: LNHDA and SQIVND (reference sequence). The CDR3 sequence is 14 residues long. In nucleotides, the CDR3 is TGTGCCAGTAGTATGGTAGGAGGCACAGATACGCAGTATTTT. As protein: CASSMVGGTDTQYF.

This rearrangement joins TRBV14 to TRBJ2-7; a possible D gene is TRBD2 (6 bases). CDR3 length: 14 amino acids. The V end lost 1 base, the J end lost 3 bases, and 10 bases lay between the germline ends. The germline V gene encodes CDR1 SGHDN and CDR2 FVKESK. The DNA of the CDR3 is TGTGCCAGCAGCCAAGGACTAGTTAGCTACGAGCAGTACTTC. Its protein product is CASSQGLVSYEQYF.

In DNA form, the CDR3 reads TGCGCCAGCACTAGCGGGATTAACCCGGCGGAGACCCAGTACTTC. It codes for CASTSGINPAETQYF. The rearrangement links TRBV5-1 to TRBJ2-5; TRBD2 agrees at 9 bases. CDR1 and CDR2 (germline): SGHRS, YFSETQ. The CDR3 has 15 residues. Trimming took 6 bases from V and 5 from J; bases not matched to a gene: 11.

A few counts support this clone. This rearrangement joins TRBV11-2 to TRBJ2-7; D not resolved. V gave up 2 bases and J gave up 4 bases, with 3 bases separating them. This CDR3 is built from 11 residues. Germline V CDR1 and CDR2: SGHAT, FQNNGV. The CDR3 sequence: CASSLRYEQYF. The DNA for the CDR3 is TGTGCCAGCAGCTTACGTTACGAGCAGTACTTC.

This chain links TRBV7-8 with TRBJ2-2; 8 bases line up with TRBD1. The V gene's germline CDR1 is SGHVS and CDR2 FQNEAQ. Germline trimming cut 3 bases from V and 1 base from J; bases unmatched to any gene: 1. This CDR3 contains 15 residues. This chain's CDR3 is CASSFGQGNTGELFF. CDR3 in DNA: TGTGCCAGCAGCTTCGGACAGGGGAACACCGGGGAGCTGTTTTTT.

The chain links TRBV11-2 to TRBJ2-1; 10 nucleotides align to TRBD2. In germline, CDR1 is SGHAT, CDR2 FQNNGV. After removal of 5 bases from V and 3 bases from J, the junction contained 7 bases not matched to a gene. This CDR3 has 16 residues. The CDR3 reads CASSHTGLADYNEQFF. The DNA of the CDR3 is TGTGCCAGCAGCCACACCGGACTAGCGGACTACAATGAGCAGTTCTTC.

The CDR3 region has the DNA TGTGCCAGCAGCTTATTTTCGGTCGGAGATACGCAGTATTTT. Residues: CASSLFSVGDTQYF. The chain couples TRBV7-9 to TRBJ2-3; D unclear. V lost 2 bases and J lost 5, with 11 bases in between. CDR3 length: 14 amino acids. The germline CDR1 and CDR2 sequences are SEHNR and FQNEAQ (reference sequence).

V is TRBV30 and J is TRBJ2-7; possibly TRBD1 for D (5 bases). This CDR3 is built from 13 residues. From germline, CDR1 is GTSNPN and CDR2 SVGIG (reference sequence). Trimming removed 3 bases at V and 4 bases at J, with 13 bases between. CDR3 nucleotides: TGTGCCTGGAGGGACACGAATTTTTACGAGCAGTACTTC. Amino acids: CAWRDTNFYEQYF.

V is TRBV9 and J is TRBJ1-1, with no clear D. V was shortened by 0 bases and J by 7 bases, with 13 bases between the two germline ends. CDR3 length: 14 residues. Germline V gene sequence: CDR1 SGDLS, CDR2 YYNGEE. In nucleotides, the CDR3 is TGTGCCAGCAGCGTAGATCCAGTCCGAGGTGAAGCTTTCTTT. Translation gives CASSVDPVRGEAFF.

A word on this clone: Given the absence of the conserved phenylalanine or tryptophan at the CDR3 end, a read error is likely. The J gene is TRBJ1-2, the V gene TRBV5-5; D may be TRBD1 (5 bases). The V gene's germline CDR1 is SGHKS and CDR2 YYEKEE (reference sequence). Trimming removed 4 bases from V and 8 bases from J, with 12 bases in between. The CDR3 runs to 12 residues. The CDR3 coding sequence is TGTGCCAGCAGCCCAGGGACGGGAGGCTACACCCTC. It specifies CASSPGTGGYTL.

The CDR3 loop reads CASSEQGLEQYF. CDR3 bases: TGTGCCAGCAGTGAACAGGGTCTCGAGCAGTACTTC. V and J are TRBV27 and TRBJ2-7; perhaps TRBD1 as D (6 bases). Deletions cut 5 bases from V and 6 bases from J, with 11 bases between. Germline-derived CDR1 and CDR2 are MNHEY and SMNVEV (reference sequence). The CDR3 has 12 residues.

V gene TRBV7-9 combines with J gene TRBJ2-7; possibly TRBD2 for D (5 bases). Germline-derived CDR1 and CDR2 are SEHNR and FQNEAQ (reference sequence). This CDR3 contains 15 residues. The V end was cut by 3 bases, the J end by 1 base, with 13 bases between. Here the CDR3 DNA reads TGTGCCAGCAGCTTGCAGGTAACGGGATCCTACGAGCAGTACTTC. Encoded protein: CASSLQVTGSYEQYF.

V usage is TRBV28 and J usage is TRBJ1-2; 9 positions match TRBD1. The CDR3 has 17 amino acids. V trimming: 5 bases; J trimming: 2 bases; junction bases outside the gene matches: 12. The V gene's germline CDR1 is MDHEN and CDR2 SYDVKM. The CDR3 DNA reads TGTGCCAGCAGTGAAGTCGGGACAGGGCTAATAAACTATGGCTACACCTTC. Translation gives CASSEVGTGLINYGYTF.

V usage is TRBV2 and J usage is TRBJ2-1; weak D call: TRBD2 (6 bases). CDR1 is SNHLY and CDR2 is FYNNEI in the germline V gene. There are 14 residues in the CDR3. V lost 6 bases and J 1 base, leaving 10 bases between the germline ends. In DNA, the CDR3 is TGTGCCAGCAGGAGCGGGTTTTCCTACAATGAGCAGTTCTTC. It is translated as CASRSGFSYNEQFF.

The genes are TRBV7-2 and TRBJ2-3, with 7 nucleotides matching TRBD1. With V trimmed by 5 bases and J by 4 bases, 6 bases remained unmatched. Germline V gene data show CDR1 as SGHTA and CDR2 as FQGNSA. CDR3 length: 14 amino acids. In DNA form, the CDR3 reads TGTGCCAGCAGCCCGGGGACAGTTCCAGATACGCAGTATTTT. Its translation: CASSPGTVPDTQYF.

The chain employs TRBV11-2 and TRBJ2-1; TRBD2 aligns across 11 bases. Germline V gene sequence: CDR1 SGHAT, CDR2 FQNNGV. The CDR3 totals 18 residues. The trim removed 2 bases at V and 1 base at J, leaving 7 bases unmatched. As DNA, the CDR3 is TGTGCCAGCAGCTTATTACTAGCGGGGGTTAATTCCTACAATGAGCAGTTCTTC. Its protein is CASSLLLAGVNSYNEQFF.

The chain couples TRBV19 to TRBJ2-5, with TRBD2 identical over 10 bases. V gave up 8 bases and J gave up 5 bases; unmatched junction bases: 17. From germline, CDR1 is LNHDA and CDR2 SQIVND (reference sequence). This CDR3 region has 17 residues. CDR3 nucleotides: TGTGCCAGTGCCGCTGCGTTTAGCGGGAGGAGTTTGGAGACCCAGTACTTC. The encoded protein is CASAAAFSGRSLETQYF.

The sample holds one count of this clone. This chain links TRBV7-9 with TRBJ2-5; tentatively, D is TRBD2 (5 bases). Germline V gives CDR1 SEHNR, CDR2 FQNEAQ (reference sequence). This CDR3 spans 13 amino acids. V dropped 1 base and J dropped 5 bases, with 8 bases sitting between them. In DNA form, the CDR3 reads TGTGCCAGCAGCTTAGGGGGAGTGGAGACCCAGTACTTC. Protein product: CASSLGGVETQYF.

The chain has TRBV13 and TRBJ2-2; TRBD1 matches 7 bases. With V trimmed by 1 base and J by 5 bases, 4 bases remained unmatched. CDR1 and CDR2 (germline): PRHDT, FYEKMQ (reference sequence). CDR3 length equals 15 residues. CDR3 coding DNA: TGTGCCAGCAGCTTAGTGGGACAGACTACCGGGGAGCTGTTTTTT. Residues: CASSLVGQTTGELFF. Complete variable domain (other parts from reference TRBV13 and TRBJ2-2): AAGVIQSPRHLIKEKRETATLKCYPIPRHDTVYWYQQGPGQDPQFLISFYEKMQSDKGSIPDRFSAQQFSDYHSELNMSSLELGDSALYFCASSLVGQTTGELFFGEGSRLTVL.

CDR3 sequence reads: CASRSGGEPSSYEQYF. In DNA, the CDR3 is TGTGCCAGCAGGTCGGGGGGGGAACCGAGCTCCTACGAGCAGTACTTC. J is TRBJ2-7 and V is TRBV7-2, with 8 positions matching TRBD2. CDR3 length equals 16 residues. CDR1 is SGHTA and CDR2 is FQGNSA in the germline V gene. The V and J ends lost 6 bases and 0 bases, in that order; junction bases with no gene match: 10.

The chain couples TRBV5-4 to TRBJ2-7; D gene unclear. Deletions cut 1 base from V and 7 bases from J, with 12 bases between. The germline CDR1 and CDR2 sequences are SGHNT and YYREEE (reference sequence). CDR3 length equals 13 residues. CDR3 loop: CASSLPYQWEQYF. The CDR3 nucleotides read TGTGCCAGCAGCTTGCCATATCAGTGGGAGCAGTACTTC. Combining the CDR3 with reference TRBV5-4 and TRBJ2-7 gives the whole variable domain ETGVTQSPTHLIKTRGQQVTLRCSSQSGHNTVSWYQQALGQGPQFIFQYYREEENGRGNFPPRFSGLQFPNYSSELNVNALELDDSALYLCASSLPYQWEQYFGPGTRLTVT.

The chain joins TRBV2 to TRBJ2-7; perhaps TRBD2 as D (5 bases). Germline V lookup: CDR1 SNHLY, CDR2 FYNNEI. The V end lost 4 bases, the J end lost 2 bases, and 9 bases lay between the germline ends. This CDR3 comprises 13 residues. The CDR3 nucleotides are TGTGCCAGCAGTGGGGAGAGCCCCTACGAGCAGTACTTC. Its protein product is CASSGESPYEQYF.